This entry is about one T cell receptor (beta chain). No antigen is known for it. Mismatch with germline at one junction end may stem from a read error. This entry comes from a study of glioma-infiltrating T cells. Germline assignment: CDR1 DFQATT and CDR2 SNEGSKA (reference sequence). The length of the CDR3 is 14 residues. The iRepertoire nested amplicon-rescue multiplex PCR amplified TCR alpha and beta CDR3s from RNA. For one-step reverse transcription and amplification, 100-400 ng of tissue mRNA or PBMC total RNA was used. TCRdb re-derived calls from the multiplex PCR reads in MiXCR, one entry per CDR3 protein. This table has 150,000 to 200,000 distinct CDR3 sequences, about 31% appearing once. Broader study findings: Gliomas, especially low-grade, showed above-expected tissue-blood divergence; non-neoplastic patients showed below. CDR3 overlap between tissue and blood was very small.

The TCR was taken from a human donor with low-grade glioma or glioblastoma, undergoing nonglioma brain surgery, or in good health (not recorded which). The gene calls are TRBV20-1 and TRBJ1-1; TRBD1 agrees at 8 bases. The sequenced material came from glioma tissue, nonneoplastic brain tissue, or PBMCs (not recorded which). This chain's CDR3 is CSDRYQGASTEAFF. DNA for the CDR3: TGCAGTGATAGATATCAGGGGGCTAGCACTGAAGCTTTCTTT.